A selection of T cell receptor beta chains follows, all from one sample in a study of blood T cell repertoires in COVID-19. Assay used: immunoSEQ multiplex PCR; TCRdb lists only in-frame clones, some missing. The table shows approximately 28,000 clones, with around 90% occurring only once. What was sequenced was peripheral blood. The receptors were sampled from a man in his sixties with active COVID-19. CDR3s include the opening cysteine and the closing phenylalanine or tryptophan.

>TRBJ2-2|TRBV29-1
CSVSAAGELFF
>TRBJ2-3|TRBV18
CASSLRQELTDTQYF
>TRBJ2-7|TRBV7-8
CASSTNAGEQYF
>TRBJ1-4|TRBV7-9
CASSPRRDSPVGEKLFF
>TRBJ2-1|TRBV6-2/TRBV6-3
CASSPRRLGLGLTNEQFF
>TRBJ2-1|TRBV5-1
CASSSQRGTGVEQFF
>TRBJ2-7|TRBV29-1
CSVQSGGLAGSYEQYF
>TRBJ1-2|TRBV3-1/TRBV3-2
CASSLSGSTGYTF
>TRBJ1-1|TRBV11-2
CASSLGTGEAFF
>TRBJ2-7|TRBV7-6
CASSPTGGGYEQYF
>TRBJ2-7|TRBV20-1
CSASYSLSYEQYF
>TRBJ1-5|TRBV2
CASSATRVRGSNQPQHF
>TRBJ2-7|TRBV3-1/TRBV3-2
CASSQQQGRPLNF
>TRBJ1-5|TRBV5-8
CASSSGQKINQPQHF
>TRBJ2-7|TRBV4-1
CASSQDSGIGEQYF
>TRBJ1-1|TRBV5-1
CASSWQTENTEAFF